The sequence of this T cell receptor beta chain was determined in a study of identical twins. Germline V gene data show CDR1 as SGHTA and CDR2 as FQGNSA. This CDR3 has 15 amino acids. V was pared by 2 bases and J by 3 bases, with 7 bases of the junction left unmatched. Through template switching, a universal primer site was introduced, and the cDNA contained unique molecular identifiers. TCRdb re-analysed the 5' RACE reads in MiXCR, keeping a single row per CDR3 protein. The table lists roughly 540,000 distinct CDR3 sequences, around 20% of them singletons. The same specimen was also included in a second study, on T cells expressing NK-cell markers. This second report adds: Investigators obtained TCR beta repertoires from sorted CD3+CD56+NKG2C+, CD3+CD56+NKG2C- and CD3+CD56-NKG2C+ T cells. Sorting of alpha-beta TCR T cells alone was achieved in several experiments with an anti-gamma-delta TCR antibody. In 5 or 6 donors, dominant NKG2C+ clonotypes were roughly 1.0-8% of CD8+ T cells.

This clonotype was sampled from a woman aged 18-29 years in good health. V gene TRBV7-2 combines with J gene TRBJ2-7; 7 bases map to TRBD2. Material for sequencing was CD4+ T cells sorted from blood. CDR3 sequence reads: CASSLTAGSSYEQYF. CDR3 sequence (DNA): TGTGCCAGCAGCTTAACAGCGGGAAGTAGCTACGAGCAGTACTTC.